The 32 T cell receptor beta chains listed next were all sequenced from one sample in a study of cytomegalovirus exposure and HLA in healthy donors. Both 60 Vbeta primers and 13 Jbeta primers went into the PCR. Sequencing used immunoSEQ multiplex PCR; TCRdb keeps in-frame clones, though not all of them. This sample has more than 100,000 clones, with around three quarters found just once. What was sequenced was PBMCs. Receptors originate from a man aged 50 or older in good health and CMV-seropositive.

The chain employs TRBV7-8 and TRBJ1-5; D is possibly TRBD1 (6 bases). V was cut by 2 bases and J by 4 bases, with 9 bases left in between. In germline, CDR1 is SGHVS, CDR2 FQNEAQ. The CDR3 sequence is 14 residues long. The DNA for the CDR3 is TGTGCCAGCAGCTTACAGGACAGAAATCAGCCCCAGCATTTT. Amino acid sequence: CASSLQDRNQPQHF.

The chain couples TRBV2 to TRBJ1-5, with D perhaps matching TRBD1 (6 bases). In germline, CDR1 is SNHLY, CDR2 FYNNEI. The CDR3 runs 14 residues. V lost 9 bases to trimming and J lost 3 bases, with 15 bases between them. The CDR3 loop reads CASQRGIVNQPQHF. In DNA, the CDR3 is TGTGCCAGTCAGAGGGGGATCGTCAATCAGCCCCAGCATTTT.

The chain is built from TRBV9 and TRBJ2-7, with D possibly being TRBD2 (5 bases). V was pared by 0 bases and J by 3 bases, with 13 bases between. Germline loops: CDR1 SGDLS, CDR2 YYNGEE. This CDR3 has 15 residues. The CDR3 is CASSVGTGNFYEQYF. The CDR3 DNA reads TGTGCCAGCAGCGTAGGGACGGGAAACTTCTACGAGCAGTACTTC.

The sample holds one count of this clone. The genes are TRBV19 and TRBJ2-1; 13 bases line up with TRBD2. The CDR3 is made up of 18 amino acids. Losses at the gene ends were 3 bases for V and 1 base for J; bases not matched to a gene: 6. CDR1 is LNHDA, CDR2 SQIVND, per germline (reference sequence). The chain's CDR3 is CASSMLPLAGGSYNEQFF. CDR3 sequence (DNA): TGTGCCAGTAGTATGTTACCACTAGCGGGAGGGTCCTACAATGAGCAGTTCTTC.

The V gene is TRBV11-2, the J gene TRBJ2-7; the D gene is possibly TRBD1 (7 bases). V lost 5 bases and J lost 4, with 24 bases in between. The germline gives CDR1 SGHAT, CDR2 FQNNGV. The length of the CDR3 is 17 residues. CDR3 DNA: TGTGCCAGCAGCCCCGGGGCGTTAGGGGGCGGAGGGTACGAGCAGTACTTC. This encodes CASSPGALGGGGYEQYF.

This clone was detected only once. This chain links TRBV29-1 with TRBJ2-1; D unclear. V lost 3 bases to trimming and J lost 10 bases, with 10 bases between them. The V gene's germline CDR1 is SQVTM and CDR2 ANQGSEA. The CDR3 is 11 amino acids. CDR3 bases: TGCAGCGTTGAGGTCCTAGAAGAGCAGTTCTTC. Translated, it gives CSVEVLEEQFF.

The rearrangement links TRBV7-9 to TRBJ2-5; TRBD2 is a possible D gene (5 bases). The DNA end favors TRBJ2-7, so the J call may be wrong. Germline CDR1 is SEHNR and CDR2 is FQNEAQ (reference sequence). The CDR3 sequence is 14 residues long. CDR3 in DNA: TGTGCCAGCAGCTTCCGGGATCTAACCTACGAGCAGTACTTC. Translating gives CASSFRDLTYEQYF.

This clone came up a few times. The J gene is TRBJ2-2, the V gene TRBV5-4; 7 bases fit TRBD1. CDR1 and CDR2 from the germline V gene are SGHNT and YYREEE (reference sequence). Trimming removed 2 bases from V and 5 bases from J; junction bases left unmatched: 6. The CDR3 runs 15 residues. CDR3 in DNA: TGTGCCAGCAGCTTCGGGACAGTATCGACCGGGGAGCTGTTTTTT. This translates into CASSFGTVSTGELFF. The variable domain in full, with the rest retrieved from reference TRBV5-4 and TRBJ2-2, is ETGVTQSPTHLIKTRGQQVTLRCSSQSGHNTVSWYQQALGQGPQFIFQYYREEENGRGNFPPRFSGLQFPNYSSELNVNALELDDSALYLCASSFGTVSTGELFFGEGSRLTVL.

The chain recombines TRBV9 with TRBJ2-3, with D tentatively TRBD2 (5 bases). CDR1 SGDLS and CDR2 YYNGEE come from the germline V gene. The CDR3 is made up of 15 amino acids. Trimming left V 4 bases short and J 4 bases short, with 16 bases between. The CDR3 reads CASSPHSTEADTQYF. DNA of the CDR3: TGTGCCAGCAGCCCCCATAGCACGGAGGCAGATACGCAGTATTTT.

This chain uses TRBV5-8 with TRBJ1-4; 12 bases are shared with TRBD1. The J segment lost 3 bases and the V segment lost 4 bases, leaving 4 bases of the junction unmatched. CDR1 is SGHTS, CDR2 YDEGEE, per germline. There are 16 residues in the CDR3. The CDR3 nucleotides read TGTGCCAGCAGCACGGGACAGGGGGCGGCTAATGAAAAACTGTTTTTT. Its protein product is CASSTGQGAANEKLFF.

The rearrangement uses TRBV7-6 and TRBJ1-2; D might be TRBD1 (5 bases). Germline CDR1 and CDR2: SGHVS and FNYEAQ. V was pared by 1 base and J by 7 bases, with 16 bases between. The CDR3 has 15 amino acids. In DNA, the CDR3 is TGTGCCAGCAGCTTAGATGACGACAGACTCTCTGGCTACACCTTC. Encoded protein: CASSLDDDRLSGYTF.

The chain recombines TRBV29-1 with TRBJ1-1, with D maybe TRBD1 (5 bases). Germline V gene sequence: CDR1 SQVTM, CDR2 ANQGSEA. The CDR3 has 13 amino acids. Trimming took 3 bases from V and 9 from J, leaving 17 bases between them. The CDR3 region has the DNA TGCAGCGTTGATCAGACGGAAAAGGGGAAAGCTTTCTTT. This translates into CSVDQTEKGKAFF. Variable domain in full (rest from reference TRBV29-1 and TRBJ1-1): SAVISQKPSRDICQRGTSLTIQCQVDSQVTMMFWYRQQPGQSLTLIATANQGSEATYESGFVIDKFPISRPNLTFSTLTVSNMSPEDSSIYLCSVDQTEKGKAFFGQGTRLTVV.

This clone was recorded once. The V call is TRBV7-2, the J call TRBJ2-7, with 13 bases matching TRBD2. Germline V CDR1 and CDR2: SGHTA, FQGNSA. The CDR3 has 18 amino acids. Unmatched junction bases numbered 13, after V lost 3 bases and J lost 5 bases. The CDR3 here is CASSLDGLAGAGGDEQYF. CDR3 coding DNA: TGTGCCAGCAGCTTGGACGGACTAGCGGGAGCCGGGGGAGACGAGCAGTACTTC.

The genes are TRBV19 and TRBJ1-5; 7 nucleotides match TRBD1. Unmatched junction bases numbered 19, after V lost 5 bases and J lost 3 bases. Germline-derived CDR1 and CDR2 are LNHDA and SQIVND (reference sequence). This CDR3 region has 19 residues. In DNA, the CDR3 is TGTGCCAGTAGTCCCTACGAAACAGGGGTAGGGGGAAACAATCAGCCCCAGCATTTT. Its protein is CASSPYETGVGGNNQPQHF.

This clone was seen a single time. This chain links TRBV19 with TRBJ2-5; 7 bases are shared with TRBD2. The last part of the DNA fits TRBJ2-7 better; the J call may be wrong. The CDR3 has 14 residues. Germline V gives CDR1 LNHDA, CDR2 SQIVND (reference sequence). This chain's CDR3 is CASLGLAAYYEQYF. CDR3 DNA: TGTGCCAGCCTGGGGCTAGCGGCCTACTACGAGCAGTACTTC.

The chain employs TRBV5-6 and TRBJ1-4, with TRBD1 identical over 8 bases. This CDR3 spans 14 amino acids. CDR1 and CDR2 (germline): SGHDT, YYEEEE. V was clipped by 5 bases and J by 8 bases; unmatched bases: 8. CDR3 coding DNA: TGTGCCAGCAGAACCTCGACAGGGGACGAAAAACTGTTTTTT. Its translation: CASRTSTGDEKLFF.

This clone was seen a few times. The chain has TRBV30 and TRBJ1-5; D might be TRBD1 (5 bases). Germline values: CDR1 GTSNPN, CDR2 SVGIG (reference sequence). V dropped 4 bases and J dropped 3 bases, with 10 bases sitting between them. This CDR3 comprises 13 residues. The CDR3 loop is CAWTRGTNQPQHF. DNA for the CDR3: TGTGCCTGGACAAGGGGAACCAATCAGCCCCAGCATTTT. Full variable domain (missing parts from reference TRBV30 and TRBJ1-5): SQTIHQWPATLVQPVGSPLSLECTVEGTSNPNLYWYRQAAGRGLQLLFYSVGIGQISSEVPQNLSASRPQDRQFILSSKKLLLSDSGFYLCAWTRGTNQPQHFGDGTRLSIL.

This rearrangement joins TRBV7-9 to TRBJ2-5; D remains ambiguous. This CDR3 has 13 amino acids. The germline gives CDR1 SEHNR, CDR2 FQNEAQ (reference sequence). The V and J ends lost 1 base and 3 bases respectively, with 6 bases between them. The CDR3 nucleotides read TGTGCCAGCAGCTTAGTGCCAGAAGAGACCCAGTACTTC. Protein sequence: CASSLVPEETQYF.

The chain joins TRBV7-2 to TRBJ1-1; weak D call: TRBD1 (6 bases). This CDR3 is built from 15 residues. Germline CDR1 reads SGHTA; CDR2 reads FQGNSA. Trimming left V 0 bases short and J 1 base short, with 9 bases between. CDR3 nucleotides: TGTGCCAGCAGCTTAGCTGGGGGCCCGAACACTGAAGCTTTCTTT. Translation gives CASSLAGGPNTEAFF.

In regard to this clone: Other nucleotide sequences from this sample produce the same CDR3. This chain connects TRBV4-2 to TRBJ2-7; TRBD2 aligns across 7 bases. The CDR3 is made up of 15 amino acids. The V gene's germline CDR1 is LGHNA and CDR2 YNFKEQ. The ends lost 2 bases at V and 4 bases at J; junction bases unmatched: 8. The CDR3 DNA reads TGTGCCAGCAGCCAACCGGGGCTAGCGGTTTACGAGCAGTACTTC. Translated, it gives CASSQPGLAVYEQYF.

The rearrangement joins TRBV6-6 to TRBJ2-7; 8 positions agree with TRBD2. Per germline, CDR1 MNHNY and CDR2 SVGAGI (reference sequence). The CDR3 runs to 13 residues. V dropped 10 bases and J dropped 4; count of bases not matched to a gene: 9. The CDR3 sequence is CATTWGLGYEQYF. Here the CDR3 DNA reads TGTGCCACCACGTGGGGACTAGGATACGAGCAGTACTTC.

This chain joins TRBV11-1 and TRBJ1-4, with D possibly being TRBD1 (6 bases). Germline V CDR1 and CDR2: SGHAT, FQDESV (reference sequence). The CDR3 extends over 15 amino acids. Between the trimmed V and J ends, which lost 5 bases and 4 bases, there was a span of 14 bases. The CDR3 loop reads CASSPSGQFNEKLFF. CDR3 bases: TGTGCCAGCAGCCCTTCCGGACAGTTTAATGAAAAACTGTTTTTT.

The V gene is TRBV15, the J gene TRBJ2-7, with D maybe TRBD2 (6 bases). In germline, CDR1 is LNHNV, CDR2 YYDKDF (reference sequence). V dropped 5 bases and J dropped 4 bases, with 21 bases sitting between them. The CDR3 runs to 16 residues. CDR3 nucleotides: TGTGCCACCAGCCCGCCGGGAGTTCGGCTATCTTACGAGCAGTACTTC. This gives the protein CATSPPGVRLSYEQYF.

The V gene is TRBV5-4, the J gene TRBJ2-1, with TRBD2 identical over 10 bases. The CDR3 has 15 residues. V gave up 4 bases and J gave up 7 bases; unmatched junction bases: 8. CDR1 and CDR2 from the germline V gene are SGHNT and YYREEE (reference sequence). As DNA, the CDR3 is TGTGCCAGCAGCGCACCTAGCGGGAGTTTGAATGAGCAGTTCTTC. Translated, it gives CASSAPSGSLNEQFF.

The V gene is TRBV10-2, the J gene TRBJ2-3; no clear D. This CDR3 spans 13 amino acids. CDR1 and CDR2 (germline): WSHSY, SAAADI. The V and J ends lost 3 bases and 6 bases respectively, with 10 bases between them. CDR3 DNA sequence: TGCGCCAGCAGTGACCCCCGCCGGGATACGCAGTATTTT. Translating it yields CASSDPRRDTQYF.

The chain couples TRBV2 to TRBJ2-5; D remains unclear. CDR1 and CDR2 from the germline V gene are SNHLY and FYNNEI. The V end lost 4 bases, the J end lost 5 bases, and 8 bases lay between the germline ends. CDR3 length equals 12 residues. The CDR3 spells CASSVGWETQYF. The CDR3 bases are TGTGCCAGCAGTGTCGGGTGGGAGACCCAGTACTTC. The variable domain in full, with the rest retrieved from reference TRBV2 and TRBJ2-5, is EPEVTQTPSHQVTQMGQEVILRCVPISNHLYFYWYRQILGQKVEFLVSFYNNEISEKSEIFDDQFSVERPDGSNFTLKIRSTKLEDSAMYFCASSVGWETQYFGPGTRLLVL.

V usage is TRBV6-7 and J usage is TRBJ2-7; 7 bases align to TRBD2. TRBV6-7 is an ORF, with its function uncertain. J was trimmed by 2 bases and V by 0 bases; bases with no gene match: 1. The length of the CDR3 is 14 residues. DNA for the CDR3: TGTGCCAGCAGTTACTCGGGGGGGACCTACGAGCAGTACTTC. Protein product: CASSYSGGTYEQYF.

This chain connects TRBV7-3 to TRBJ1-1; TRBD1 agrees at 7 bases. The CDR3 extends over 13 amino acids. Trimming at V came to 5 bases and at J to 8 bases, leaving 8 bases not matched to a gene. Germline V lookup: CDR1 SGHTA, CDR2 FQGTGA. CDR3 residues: CASSEQGGFEAFF. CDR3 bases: TGTGCCAGCAGCGAGCAGGGGGGCTTCGAAGCTTTCTTT.

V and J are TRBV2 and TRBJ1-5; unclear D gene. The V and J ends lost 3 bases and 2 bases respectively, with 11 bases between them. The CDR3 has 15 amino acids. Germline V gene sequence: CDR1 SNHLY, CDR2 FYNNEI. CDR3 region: CASSENLAGNQPQHF. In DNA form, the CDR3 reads TGTGCCAGCAGTGAGAATCTCGCGGGCAATCAGCCCCAGCATTTT.

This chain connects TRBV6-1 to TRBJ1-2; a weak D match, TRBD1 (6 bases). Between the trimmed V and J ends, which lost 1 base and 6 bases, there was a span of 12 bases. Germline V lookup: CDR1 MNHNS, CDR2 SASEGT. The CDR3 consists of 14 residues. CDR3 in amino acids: CASSEVGQFDGYTF. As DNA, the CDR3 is TGTGCCAGCAGTGAAGTGGGACAATTCGATGGCTACACCTTC.

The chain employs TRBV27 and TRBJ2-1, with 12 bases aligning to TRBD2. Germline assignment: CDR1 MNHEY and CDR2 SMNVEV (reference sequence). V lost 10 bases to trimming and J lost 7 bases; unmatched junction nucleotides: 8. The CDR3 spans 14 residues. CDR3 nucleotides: TGTGCCACCCGACTAGCGGGAGCTACGAATGAGCAGTTCTTC. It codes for CATRLAGATNEQFF.

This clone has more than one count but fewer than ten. Here the CDR3 DNA reads TGCAGCGTTGAGGACAATAACTATGGCTACACCTTC. It codes for CSVEDNNYGYTF. The chain couples TRBV29-1 to TRBJ1-2; tentative D call: TRBD1 (5 bases). The V end was cut by 3 bases, the J end by 1 base, with 6 bases between. The CDR3 is 12 residues long. Germline V gene data show CDR1 as SQVTM and CDR2 as ANQGSEA.